Each of the 8 T cell receptor beta chains below was sequenced from the same sample in a study of CD8 T cells in Susac syndrome (dated by TCRdb to the late 2010s). Library construction relied on the immunoSEQ multiplex PCR assay. RNA was extracted using the RNeasy kit, and roughly 0.45 to 1 microgram was reverse transcribed with random hexamers. TCRdb reran the public reads through fastp at Q25 and MiXCR, keeping productive beta chains. Merged by CDR3 protein, the rows form single entries marked with the most common genes and DNA. This sample is represented by approximately 150,000 distinct CDR3 sequences; about 91% of them were singletons. Approximately 0.075% of the sample rests with the top ten. The material sequenced was CD4+ T cells from PBMCs. These receptors were taken from a human donor in good health.

This rearrangement joins TRBV5-1 to TRBJ2-3, with TRBD2 matching 14 bases. CDR1 is SGHRS, CDR2 YFSETQ, per germline. With 1 base clipped from V and 0 bases from J, the junction kept 4 bases outside the gene matches. The CDR3 consists of 18 residues. The CDR3 DNA follows: TGCGCCAGCAGCTTGCGACTAGCGGGGGGGAAAAGCACAGATACGCAGTATTTT. Protein product: CASSLRLAGGKSTDTQYF.

J is TRBJ2-5 and V is TRBV18; 7 bases align to TRBD2. Looked up from germline, CDR1 is KGHSH and CDR2 is LQKENI. The CDR3 runs to 15 residues. V was clipped by 0 bases and J by 5 bases; unmatched bases: 6. The CDR3 DNA is TGTGCCAGCTCACCACCCCTAGCGGAGGGGGAGACCCAGTACTTC. Amino acids: CASSPPLAEGETQYF.

The V gene is TRBV7-8, the J gene TRBJ1-5; D is possibly TRBD1 (5 bases). Trimming removed 5 bases from V and 2 bases from J, with 13 bases in between. CDR1 SGHVS and CDR2 FQNEAQ come from the germline V gene. The CDR3 is 15 residues long. CDR3 DNA sequence: TGTGCCAGCAGCCAGGGACGTGATCGCAATCAGCCCCAGCATTTT. Translated, it gives CASSQGRDRNQPQHF.

Here the CDR3 DNA reads TGCAGCGTTGGGGCCGGACGCCTAAGCTACACCTTC. Amino acids: CSVGAGRLSYTF. The chain joins TRBV29-1 to TRBJ1-2; D remains ambiguous. The CDR3 extends over 12 amino acids. Trimming pared 4 bases from V and 9 bases from J, leaving 15 bases between. Germline lookup yields CDR1 SQVTM and CDR2 ANQGSEA.

This chain uses TRBV11-2 with TRBJ2-1, with D hard to call. The CDR3 has 14 residues. The ends were cut back, 0 bases at V and 2 bases at J, with 5 bases in the middle. Per the germline V gene, CDR1 is SGHAT and CDR2 is FQNNGV. The CDR3 sequence: CASSLDDAYNEQFF. The DNA for the CDR3 is TGTGCCAGCAGCTTAGATGATGCCTACAATGAGCAGTTCTTC.

This clonotype was detected only once. The V call is TRBV12-3 or TRBV12-4, the J call TRBJ1-2; D unclear. Trimming left V 2 bases short and J 3 bases short, with 10 bases between. This CDR3 has 14 amino acids. The CDR3 region is CASSLSPTDYGYTF. For the CDR3, the DNA is TGTGCCAGCAGTTTATCCCCGACGGACTATGGCTACACCTTC.

CDR3 DNA: TGCAGCGTTGAACAGGGAGCCACAGATACGCAGTATTTT. Protein sequence: CSVEQGATDTQYF. The V call is TRBV29-1, the J call TRBJ2-3; D is tentatively TRBD1 or TRBD2 (5 bases each). In germline, CDR1 is SQVTM, CDR2 ANQGSEA. V dropped 2 bases and J dropped 2 bases, with 8 bases sitting between them. This CDR3 region has 13 residues.

The chain uses TRBV5-4 and TRBJ2-6; TRBD1 is a possible D gene (5 bases). Germline CDR1 is SGHNT and CDR2 is YYREEE (reference sequence). The CDR3 is 17 residues long. V lost 2 bases, J lost 0 bases, and 12 bases lay in between. CDR3 DNA sequence: TGTGCCAGCAGCTTCATCGACAGTTTCTCTGGGGCCAACGTCCTGACTTTC. Protein sequence: CASSFIDSFSGANVLTF.